Sequencing of this T cell receptor (beta chain) was carried out in a study of blood T cell repertoires in COVID-19. Repertoires were generated with immunoSEQ multiplex PCR, while TCRdb's copy carries only in-frame clones and drops some. The sample has 400,000 to 500,000 clones; around 87% are singletons. Comments on this clone: At one end the junction does not follow the germline gene, possibly because of a read error.

Germline lookup yields CDR1 ENHRY and CDR2 SYGVKD. The CDR3 has 13 residues. The specimen was PBMCs or T cells enriched from blood (not recorded which). This sequence was found in a woman aged 40 to 50 who had recovered from COVID-19. The V gene is TRBV10-3, the J gene TRBJ2-7; D is perhaps TRBD1 (6 bases). The CDR3 nucleotides are TGTGCCATCAGTGATCACCGATACACAGGGCTCGCCTTC. Its translation: CAISDHRYTGLAF.